These 26 T cell receptor beta chains came from one sample sequenced in a study of T cells in Graves' hyperthyroidism and ophthalmopathy. From RNA transcripts, TCR beta CDR3 regions were amplified. An initial round of RT-PCR targeting the TCR CDR3 relied on the HTBI primer set. MiXCR, run by TCRdb on the multiplex PCR reads, gives a single entry per CDR3 protein. Of 550,000 to 700,000 distinct CDR3 sequences listed, around 45% are singletons. Sequenced material: peripheral blood or thyroid tissue (not recorded which). These receptors all stem from an adult woman with Graves' disease, either hyperthyroidism or ophthalmopathy (not recorded which).

About this clonotype itself: Because the CDR3's place on the DNA is in doubt, the DNA is left out and the CDR3 is given as listed by TCRdb. This chain joins TRBV25-1 and TRBJ1-2. Germline V CDR1 and CDR2: MGHDK, SYGVNS. The CDR3 extends over 13 residues, inclusive of both ends. CDR3 residues: CACSARSVHGYTF.

The rearrangement links TRBV5-1 to TRBJ2-6; TRBD2 aligns across 8 bases. Germline assignment: CDR1 SGHRS and CDR2 YFSETQ. This CDR3 has 17 amino acids. Trimming took 5 bases from V and 4 from J; bases not matched to a gene: 11. Here the CDR3 reads CASRTSGLNTGANVLTF. The CDR3 DNA sequence: TGCGCCAGCAGAACTAGCGGACTTAACACCGGGGCCAACGTCCTGACTTTC.

The chain's CDR3 is CASSSMGGLEQYF. CDR3 DNA sequence: TGCGCCAGCAGCTCGATGGGGGGCCTTGAGCAGTACTTC. This sequence joins TRBV5-1 and TRBJ2-7; perhaps D is TRBD1 or TRBD2 (6 bases each). The CDR3 is 13 residues long. From germline, CDR1 is SGHRS and CDR2 YFSETQ. Trimming removed 3 bases from V and 7 bases from J, with 14 bases in between.

The V call is TRBV7-2, the J call TRBJ1-2; the D is unclear. From germline, CDR1 is SGHTA and CDR2 FQGNSA. Deletions cut 6 bases from V and 3 bases from J, with 17 bases between. CDR3 length equals 15 residues. Here the CDR3 DNA reads TGTGCCAGCAGTCCCGCAGGAGACCGATACTATGGCTACACCTTC. Its translation is CASSPAGDRYYGYTF.

The chain carries TRBV15 and TRBJ2-5; TRBD2 might be the D (5 bases). Germline V lookup: CDR1 LNHNV, CDR2 YYDKDF (reference sequence). The ends were cut back, 0 bases at V and 5 bases at J, with 10 bases in the middle. The length of the CDR3 is 14 residues. The CDR3 spells CATSRDRGLETQYF. The CDR3 DNA sequence: TGTGCCACCAGCAGAGATCGCGGGCTGGAGACCCAGTACTTC.

This clonotype was counted once. This chain links TRBV7-8 with TRBJ2-5; a weak D match, TRBD1 (6 bases). Trimming took off 8 bases at V and 7 bases at J, with 17 bases between the two ends. This CDR3 is built from 13 residues. Germline V gives CDR1 SGHVS, CDR2 FQNEAQ. The CDR3 bases are TGTGCCAGCTCATCAGACAGGTCCGGGACCCAGTACTTC. It encodes CASSSDRSGTQYF.

This clonotype was counted ten times or more. This rearrangement joins TRBV10-1 to TRBJ2-2; D gene uncertain. V was trimmed by 0 bases and J by 0 bases, leaving 5 bases between them. From germline, CDR1 is WNHNN and CDR2 SYGVQD (reference sequence). The length of the CDR3 is 15 residues. CDR3 coding DNA: TGCGCCAGCAGTGAGTCGAACGCGAACACCGGGGAGCTGTTTTTT. Amino acid sequence: CASSESNANTGELFF.

This clonotype was counted ten times or more. The rearrangement links TRBV12-3 or TRBV12-4 to TRBJ1-5, with a weak D call TRBD1 (5 bases). Trimming stripped 5 bases from V and 9 bases from J, with 14 bases between. This CDR3 region has 13 residues. In nucleotides, the CDR3 is TGTGCCAGCAGTCCGTCCCGAGGGGCGCCCCAGCATTTT. Its translation: CASSPSRGAPQHF.

This clonotype has ten or more counts. V usage is TRBV6-2 or TRBV6-3 and J usage is TRBJ2-5; TRBD1 agrees at 10 bases. The CDR3 is made up of 15 amino acids. Germline loops: CDR1 MNHEY, CDR2 SVGEGT. V was clipped by 6 bases and J by 5 bases; unmatched bases: 9. CDR3 region: CASSTTGGELETQYF. The CDR3, as DNA: TGTGCCAGCAGCACGACAGGGGGCGAGTTGGAGACCCAGTACTTC.

Concerning this clonotype: At one end the junction does not follow the germline gene, possibly because of a read error. The J gene is TRBJ1-2, the V gene TRBV10-3, with D perhaps TRBD1 (6 bases). Germline V gives CDR1 ENHRY, CDR2 SYGVKD. The CDR3 has 12 amino acids. The CDR3, as DNA: TGTGCCATCAGTGGGGACAACTACGGCTACACCTTC. Translated, it gives CAISGDNYGYTF.

A note on this clonotype: A single base separates this from a much larger clone, so it may be a read error. J is TRBJ2-7 and V is TRBV12-3 or TRBV12-4; 7 bases align to TRBD2. V shed 4 bases, J shed 5 bases, and the junction held 8 bases outside the gene matches. This CDR3 has 14 amino acids. Here the CDR3 reads CASSSVRGENEQYF. Here the CDR3 DNA reads TGTGCCAGCAGTTCTGTACGGGGGGAGAACGAGCAGTACTTC.

Turning to this clonotype: This sequence may be a read error, since a much larger clone differs from it by one base. The J gene is TRBJ1-3, the V gene TRBV6-5; a possible D gene is TRBD1 (6 bases). From germline, CDR1 is MNHEY and CDR2 SVGAGI. CDR3 length: 15 residues. V was shortened by 6 bases and J by 0 bases, with 12 bases between the two germline ends. CDR3 bases: TGTGCCAGCAGCAACAGGGTTAGCTCTGGAAACACCATATATTTT. Amino acids: CASSNRVSSGNTIYF.

The sample holds many counts of this clonotype. CDR3 coding DNA: TGCGCCAGCAGCCCGCCTCTAGCGCCGAGCTACGAGCAGTACTTC. It translates to CASSPPLAPSYEQYF. The chain employs TRBV5-1 and TRBJ2-7, with D possibly matching TRBD2 (6 bases). V was trimmed by 4 bases and J by 3 bases, leaving 17 bases between them. CDR1 SGHRS and CDR2 YFSETQ come from the germline V gene. CDR3 length: 15 amino acids.

This clonotype has a single count. The chain couples TRBV7-9 to TRBJ2-3; D could derive from TRBD1 or TRBD2 (6 bases each). Between the trimmed V and J ends, which lost 5 bases and 4 bases, there was a span of 22 bases. CDR3 length equals 17 residues. The germline gives CDR1 SEHNR, CDR2 FQNEAQ (reference sequence). CDR3 amino acids: CASSTIIGGGNADTQYF. The CDR3 DNA is TGTGCCAGCAGCACCATAATCGGGGGCGGGAACGCAGATACGCAGTATTTT.

The V and J genes are TRBV2 and TRBJ1-5; 7 bases are shared with TRBD1. The CDR3 is 13 residues long. The junction had 6 bases not matched to a gene; V was cut back by 6 bases and J by 7 bases. Germline CDR1 reads SNHLY; CDR2 reads FYNNEI. Written as DNA, the CDR3 is TGTGCCAGCAGGAGGGGGCTGGGCCAGCCCCAGCATTTT. This sequence encodes CASRRGLGQPQHF.

DNA of the CDR3: TGTGCCTGGGCTCTGAATATGGGGAGCTATGGCTACACCTTC. Its translation is CAWALNMGSYGYTF. This chain uses TRBV30 with TRBJ1-2; unclear D gene. This CDR3 is 14 amino acids long. Per the germline V gene, CDR1 is GTSNPN and CDR2 is SVGIG (reference sequence). V was trimmed by 5 bases and J by 4 bases, leaving 17 bases between them.

This clonotype was counted a few times. CDR3 loop: CAGKEGENTEAFF. In DNA form, the CDR3 reads TGTGCCGGCAAGGAGGGGGAGAACACTGAAGCTTTCTTT. The gene calls are TRBV6-1 and TRBJ1-1; a possible D gene is TRBD1 (6 bases). This CDR3 region has 13 residues. Germline V gives CDR1 MNHNS, CDR2 SASEGT. Trimming left V 11 bases short and J 1 base short, with 14 bases between.

This clonotype was seen ten or more times. At one end, the junction sequence differs from germline, possibly due to a read error. This chain joins TRBV5-1 and TRBJ2-5; 8 nucleotides align to TRBD1. Germline CDR1 reads SGHRS; CDR2 reads YFSETQ. The CDR3 has 14 amino acids. CDR3 sequence: CASSSGQGQETQYF. Here the CDR3 DNA reads TGTGCCAGCAGTAGCGGACAGGGCCAAGAGACCCAGTACTTC.

This clonotype was observed a few times. The chain joins TRBV24-1 to TRBJ1-1; 10 bases match TRBD1. The CDR3 has 15 amino acids. After removal of 3 bases from V and 4 bases from J, the junction contained 4 bases not matched to a gene. Germline assignment: CDR1 KGHDR and CDR2 SFDVKD. In DNA, the CDR3 is TGTGCCACCAGTGATCCACGGACAGGGGGCACTGAAGCTTTCTTT. Translation: CATSDPRTGGTEAFF.

This sequence joins TRBV12-3 or TRBV12-4 and TRBJ1-1; a possible D gene is TRBD1 (5 bases). Trimming stripped 4 bases from V and 4 bases from J, with 13 bases between. This CDR3 has 14 amino acids. The CDR3 DNA follows: TGTGCCAGCAGTTACGGGGGGTCGCTCACTGAAGCTTTCTTT. It translates to CASSYGGSLTEAFF.

The CDR3 region has the DNA TGTGCCAGCAGCTTAGCGCCGGAGCAGCCCCAGCATTTT. It specifies CASSLAPEQPQHF. V gene TRBV7-9 combines with J gene TRBJ1-5, with D hard to call. CDR3 length equals 13 residues. Germline CDR1 reads SEHNR; CDR2 reads FQNEAQ (reference sequence). Deletions cut 0 bases from V and 7 bases from J, with 7 bases between.

Written as DNA, the CDR3 is TGTGCCAGCAGCATTTACAACTACGAGCAGTACTTC. Residues: CASSIYNYEQYF. This chain links TRBV28 with TRBJ2-7; D is ambiguous. V lost 6 bases to trimming and J lost 3 bases, with 9 bases between them. CDR1 and CDR2 from the germline V gene are MDHEN and SYDVKM. This CDR3 spans 12 amino acids.

This clonotype was observed a single time. The gene calls are TRBV10-3 and TRBJ2-5, with 8 bases identical to TRBD2. V lost 10 bases, J lost 5 bases, and 15 bases stayed unmatched. Germline V lookup: CDR1 ENHRY, CDR2 SYGVKD. This CDR3 is 15 amino acids long. As DNA, the CDR3 is TGTGCCACCACGGTACTAGCGGCCGAGGTTGAGACCCAGTACTTC. The encoded protein is CATTVLAAEVETQYF.

The rearrangement uses TRBV7-2 and TRBJ2-5; D gene unclear. This CDR3 has 14 residues. Looked up from germline, CDR1 is SGHTA and CDR2 is FQGNSA. V was cut by 6 bases and J by 4 bases, with 15 bases left in between. Here the CDR3 DNA reads TGTGCCAGCAGTCTTGGCGGATCGATAGAGACCCAGTACTTC. Amino acids: CASSLGGSIETQYF.

In nucleotides, the CDR3 is TGTGCCAGCAGCCCCGCAAACCTGTGGGAGGGGTGGCAGACAGATACGCAGTATTTT. It is translated as CASSPANLWEGWQTDTQYF. The V gene is TRBV7-9, the J gene TRBJ2-3; TRBD2 agrees at 7 bases. Germline V gives CDR1 SEHNR, CDR2 FQNEAQ (reference sequence). V gave up 5 bases and J gave up 3 bases; unmatched junction bases: 20. The CDR3 sequence is 19 residues long. Together with reference TRBV7-9 and TRBJ2-3, the CDR3 gives the full variable domain: DTGVSQNPRHKITKRGQNVTFRCDPISEHNRLYWYRQTLGQGPEFLTYFQNEAQLEKSRLLSDRFSAERPKGSFSTLEIQRTEQGDSAMYLCASSPANLWEGWQTDTQYFGPGTRLTVL.

J is TRBJ2-2 and V is TRBV12-3 or TRBV12-4, with D perhaps matching TRBD2 (5 bases). Trimming shortened V by 2 bases and J by 8 bases, and 15 bases separated the two germline ends. This CDR3 is built from 15 residues. DNA of the CDR3: TGTGCCAGCAGTTTATTAACGGGATATACTGGGGAGCTGTTTTTT. Its translation is CASSLLTGYTGELFF.